In its sample, the clone carrying this T cell receptor (beta chain) was seen once. Random hexamers served to reverse transcribe roughly 0.5 to 1 ug RNA. Across 54 Vbeta and 13 Jbeta, immunoSEQ multiplex PCR amplified TCR beta CDR3. TCRdb used MiXCR to reprocess the immunoSEQ multiplex PCR reads, holding one entry per CDR3 protein. The sample comprises more than 95,000 distinct CDR3 sequences, around 94% of which are singletons, and around 0.078% rests with the top ten. The sample is drawn from a study of CD8 T cells in Susac syndrome. The germline CDR1 and CDR2 sequences are SNHLY and FYNNEI. CDR3 length: 13 residues. V was clipped by 6 bases and J by 7 bases, with 13 bases between them. The T cells that were sequenced for TCR beta were CD8+ and CD4+ cells from blood. Healthy donors acted as controls, with matching for age and sex. Bulk CD8+ and CD4+ cells came from magnetic negative isolation; CD8+ TEMRA by FACS.

The sequence came from a human donor in good health. The sample taken for sequencing was CD4+ T cells from PBMCs. The chain carries TRBV2 and TRBJ1-5; tentatively, D is TRBD1 (5 bases). Here the CDR3 reads CASSGRGGQPQHF. The CDR3 nucleotides read TGTGCCAGCAGCGGAAGGGGCGGACAGCCCCAGCATTTT.